This TCR beta chain was identified in a study of blood T cell repertoires in COVID-19. Repertoires were generated with immunoSEQ multiplex PCR, while TCRdb's copy carries only in-frame clones and drops some. The sample comprises 150,000 to 200,000 clones, approximately 87% of which are singletons, and about a tenth rests with the top ten. The CDR3 consists of 11 residues. V trimming: 10 bases; J trimming: 16 bases; junction bases outside the gene matches: 13. The germline CDR1 and CDR2 sequences are LNHDA and SQIVND (reference sequence). Input material: peripheral blood. This chain joins TRBV19 and TRBJ1-5; 7 bases fit TRBD1. This clonotype originated in a woman in her sixties with COVID-19, enrolled during active disease. This CDR3 reads CATNTGAMLHF. The CDR3 nucleotides are TGTGCCACTAACACAGGGGCTATGTTACATTTT.